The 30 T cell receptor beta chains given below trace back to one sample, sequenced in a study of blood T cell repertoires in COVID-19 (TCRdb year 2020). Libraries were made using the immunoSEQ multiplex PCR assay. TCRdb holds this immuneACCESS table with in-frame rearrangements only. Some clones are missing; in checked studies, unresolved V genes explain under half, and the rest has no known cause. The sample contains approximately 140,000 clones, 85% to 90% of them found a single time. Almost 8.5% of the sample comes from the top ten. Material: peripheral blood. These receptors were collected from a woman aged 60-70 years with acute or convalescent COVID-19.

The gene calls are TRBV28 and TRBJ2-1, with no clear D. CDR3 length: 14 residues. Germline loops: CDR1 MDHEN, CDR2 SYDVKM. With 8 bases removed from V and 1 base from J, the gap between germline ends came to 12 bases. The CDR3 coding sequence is TGTGCCAGCGACCGGTCGGGTTCCTACAATGAGCAGTTCTTC. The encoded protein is CASDRSGSYNEQFF.

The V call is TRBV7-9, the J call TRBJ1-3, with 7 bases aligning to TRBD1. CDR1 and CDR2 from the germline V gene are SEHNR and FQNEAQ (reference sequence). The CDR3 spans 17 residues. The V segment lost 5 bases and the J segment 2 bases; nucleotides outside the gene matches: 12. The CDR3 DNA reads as TGTGCCAGCAGCCTAGGGACAGCGGTAGTGCCTGGAAACACCATATATTTT. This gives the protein CASSLGTAVVPGNTIYF.

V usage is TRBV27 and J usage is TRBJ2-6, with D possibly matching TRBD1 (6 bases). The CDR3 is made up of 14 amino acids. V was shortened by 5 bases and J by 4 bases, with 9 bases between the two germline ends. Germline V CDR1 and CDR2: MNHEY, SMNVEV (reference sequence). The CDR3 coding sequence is TGTGCCAGCAGTACAGGGACAGGGGCCAACGTCCTGACTTTC. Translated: CASSTGTGANVLTF.

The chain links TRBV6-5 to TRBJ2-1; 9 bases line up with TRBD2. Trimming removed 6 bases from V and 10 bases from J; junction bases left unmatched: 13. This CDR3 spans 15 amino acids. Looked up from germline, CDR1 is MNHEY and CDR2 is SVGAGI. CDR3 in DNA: TGTGCCAGCAGCCCCGGCGGGGGGGCCCTTCGGGAGCAGTTCTTC. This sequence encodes CASSPGGGALREQFF.

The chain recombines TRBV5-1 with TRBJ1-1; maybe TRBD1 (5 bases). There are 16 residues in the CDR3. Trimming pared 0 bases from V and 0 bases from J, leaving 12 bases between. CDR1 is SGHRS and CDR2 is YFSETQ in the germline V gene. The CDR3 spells CASSLVETALNTEAFF. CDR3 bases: TGCGCCAGCAGCTTGGTAGAGACAGCCCTGAACACTGAAGCTTTCTTT.

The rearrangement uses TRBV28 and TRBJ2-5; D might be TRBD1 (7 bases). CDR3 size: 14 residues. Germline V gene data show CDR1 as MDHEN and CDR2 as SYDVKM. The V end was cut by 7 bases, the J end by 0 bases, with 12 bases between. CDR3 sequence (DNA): TGTGCCAGCACCAGGGGGACTTACCAAGAGACCCAGTACTTC. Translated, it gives CASTRGTYQETQYF. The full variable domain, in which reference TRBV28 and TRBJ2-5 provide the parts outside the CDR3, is DVKVTQSSRYLVKRTGEKVFLECVQDMDHENMFWYRQDPGLGLRLIYFSYDVKMKEKGDIPEGYSVSREKKERFSLILESASTNQTSMYLCASTRGTYQETQYFGPGTRLLVL.

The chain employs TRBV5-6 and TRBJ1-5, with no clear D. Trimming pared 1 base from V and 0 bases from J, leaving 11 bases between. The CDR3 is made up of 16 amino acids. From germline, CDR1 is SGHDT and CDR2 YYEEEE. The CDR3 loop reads CASSLHGAGSNQPQHF. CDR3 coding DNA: TGTGCCAGCAGCTTGCACGGAGCGGGTAGCAATCAGCCCCAGCATTTT.

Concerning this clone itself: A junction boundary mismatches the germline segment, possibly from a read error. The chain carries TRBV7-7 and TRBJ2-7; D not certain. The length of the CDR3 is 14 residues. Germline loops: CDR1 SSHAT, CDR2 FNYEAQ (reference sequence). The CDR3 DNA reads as TGTGCTAGCAGCCCGAGTCCCGGAGTTTACGAGCAGTACTTC. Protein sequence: CASSPSPGVYEQYF. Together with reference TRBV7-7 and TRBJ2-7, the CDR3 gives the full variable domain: GAGVSQSPRYKVTKRGQDVTLRCDPISSHATLYWYQQALGQGPEFLTYFNYEAQPDKSGLPSDRFSAERPEGSISTLTIQRTEQRDSAMYRCASSPSPGVYEQYFGPGTRLTVT.

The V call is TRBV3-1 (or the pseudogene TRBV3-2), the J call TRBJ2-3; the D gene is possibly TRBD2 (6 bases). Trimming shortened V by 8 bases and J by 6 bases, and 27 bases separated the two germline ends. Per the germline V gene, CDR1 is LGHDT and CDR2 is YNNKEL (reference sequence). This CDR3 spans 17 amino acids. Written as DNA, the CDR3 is TGTGCCAGCCGGCAGACTCTTTTTCCCAGAGGGAGGGATACGCAGTATTTT. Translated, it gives CASRQTLFPRGRDTQYF.

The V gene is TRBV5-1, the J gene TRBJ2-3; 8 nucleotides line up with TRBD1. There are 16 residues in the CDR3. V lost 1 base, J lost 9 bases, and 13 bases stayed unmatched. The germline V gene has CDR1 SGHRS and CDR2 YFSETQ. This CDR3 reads CASSLPRGPQGRTQYF. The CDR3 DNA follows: TGCGCCAGCAGCTTGCCCAGGGGGCCCCAGGGTCGAACGCAGTATTTT. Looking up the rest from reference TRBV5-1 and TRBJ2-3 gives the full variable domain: KAGVTQTPRYLIKTRGQQVTLSCSPISGHRSVSWYQQTPGQGLQFLFEYFSETQRNKGNFPGRFSGRQFSNSRSEMNVSTLELGDSALYLCASSLPRGPQGRTQYFGPGTRLTVL.

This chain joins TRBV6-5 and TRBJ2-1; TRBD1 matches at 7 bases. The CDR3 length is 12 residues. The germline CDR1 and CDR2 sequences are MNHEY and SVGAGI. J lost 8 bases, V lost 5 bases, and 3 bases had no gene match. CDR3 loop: CASSHRGDEQFF. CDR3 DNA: TGTGCCAGCAGTCACAGGGGAGATGAGCAGTTCTTC.

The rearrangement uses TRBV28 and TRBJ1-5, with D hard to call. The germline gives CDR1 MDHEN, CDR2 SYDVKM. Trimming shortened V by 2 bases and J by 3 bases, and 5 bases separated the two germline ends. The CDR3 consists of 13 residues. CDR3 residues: CASSLGDNQPQHF. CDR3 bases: TGTGCCAGCAGTTTAGGAGACAATCAGCCCCAGCATTTT.

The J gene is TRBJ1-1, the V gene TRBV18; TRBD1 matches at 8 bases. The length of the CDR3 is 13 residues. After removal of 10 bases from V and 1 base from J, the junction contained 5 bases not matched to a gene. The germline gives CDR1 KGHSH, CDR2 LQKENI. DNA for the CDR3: TGTGCCACGCGACAGGGGCAGAACACTGAAGCTTTCTTT. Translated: CATRQGQNTEAFF.

Here the CDR3 DNA reads TGCGCCAGCAGCCGATATGGACAGGGTGCTAATTCACCCCTCCACTTT. As protein: CASSRYGQGANSPLHF. The chain carries TRBV5-1 and TRBJ1-6, with 8 bases matching TRBD1. Germline V CDR1 and CDR2: SGHRS, YFSETQ. Losses at the gene ends were 4 bases for V and 6 bases for J; bases not matched to a gene: 9. This CDR3 contains 16 residues.

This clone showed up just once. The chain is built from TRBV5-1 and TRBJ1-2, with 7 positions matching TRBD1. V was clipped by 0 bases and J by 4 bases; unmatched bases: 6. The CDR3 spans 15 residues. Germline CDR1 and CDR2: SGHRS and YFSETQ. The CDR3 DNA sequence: TGCGCCAGCAGCTTGGATGGACAGGATCCCTATGGCTACACCTTC. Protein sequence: CASSLDGQDPYGYTF.

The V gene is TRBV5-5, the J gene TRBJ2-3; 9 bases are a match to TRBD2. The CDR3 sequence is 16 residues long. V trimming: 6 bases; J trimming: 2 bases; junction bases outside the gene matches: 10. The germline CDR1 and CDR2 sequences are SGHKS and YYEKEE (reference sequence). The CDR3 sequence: CASTKVAGANTDTQYF. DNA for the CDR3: TGTGCCAGCACCAAAGTAGCGGGGGCCAACACAGATACGCAGTATTTT.

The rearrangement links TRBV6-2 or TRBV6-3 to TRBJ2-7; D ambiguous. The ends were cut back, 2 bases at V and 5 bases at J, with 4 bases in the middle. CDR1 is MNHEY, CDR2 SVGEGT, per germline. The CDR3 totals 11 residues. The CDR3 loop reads CASSYEDEQYF. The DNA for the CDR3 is TGTGCCAGCAGTTACGAGGACGAGCAGTACTTC.

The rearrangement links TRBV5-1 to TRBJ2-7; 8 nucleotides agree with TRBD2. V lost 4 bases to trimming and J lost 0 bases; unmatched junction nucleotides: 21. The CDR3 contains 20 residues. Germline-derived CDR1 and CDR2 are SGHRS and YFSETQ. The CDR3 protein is CASSPGLGLRGALSSYEQYF. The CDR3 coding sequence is TGCGCCAGCAGCCCCGGCCTGGGATTGCGGGGGGCCCTCAGCTCCTACGAGCAGTACTTC.

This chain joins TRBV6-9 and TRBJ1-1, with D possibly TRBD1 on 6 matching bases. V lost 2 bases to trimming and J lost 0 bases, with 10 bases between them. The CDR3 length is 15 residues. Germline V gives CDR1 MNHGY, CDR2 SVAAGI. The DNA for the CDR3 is TGTGCCAGCAGTTATGCCGGACAGCTGAACACTGAAGCTTTCTTT. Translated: CASSYAGQLNTEAFF.

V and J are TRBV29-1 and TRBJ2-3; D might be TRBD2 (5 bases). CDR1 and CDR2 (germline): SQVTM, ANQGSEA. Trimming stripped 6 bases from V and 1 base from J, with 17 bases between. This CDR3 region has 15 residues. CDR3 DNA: TGCAGCGTACCCCGTAGAGGGCACCGCACAGATACGCAGTATTTT. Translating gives CSVPRRGHRTDTQYF.

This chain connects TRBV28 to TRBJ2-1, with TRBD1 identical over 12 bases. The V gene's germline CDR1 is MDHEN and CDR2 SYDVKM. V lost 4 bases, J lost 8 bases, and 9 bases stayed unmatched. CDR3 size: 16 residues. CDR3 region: CASSSAGTGGGDEQFF. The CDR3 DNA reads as TGTGCCAGCAGTTCAGCCGGGACAGGGGGCGGGGATGAGCAGTTCTTC.

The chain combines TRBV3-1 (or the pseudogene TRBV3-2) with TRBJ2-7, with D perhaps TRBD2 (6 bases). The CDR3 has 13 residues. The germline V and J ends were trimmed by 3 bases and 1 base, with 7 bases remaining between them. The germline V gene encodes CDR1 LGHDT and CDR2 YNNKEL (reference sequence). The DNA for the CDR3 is TGTGCCAGCAGCCATGGGGGGTCCTACGAGCAGTACTTC. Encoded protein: CASSHGGSYEQYF.

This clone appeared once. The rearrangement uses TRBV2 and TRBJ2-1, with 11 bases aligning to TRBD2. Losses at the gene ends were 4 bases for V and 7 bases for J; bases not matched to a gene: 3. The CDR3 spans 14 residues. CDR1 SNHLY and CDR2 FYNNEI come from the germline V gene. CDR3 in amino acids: CASSVLAGGNEQFF. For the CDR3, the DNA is TGTGCCAGCAGTGTATTAGCGGGGGGGAATGAGCAGTTCTTC.

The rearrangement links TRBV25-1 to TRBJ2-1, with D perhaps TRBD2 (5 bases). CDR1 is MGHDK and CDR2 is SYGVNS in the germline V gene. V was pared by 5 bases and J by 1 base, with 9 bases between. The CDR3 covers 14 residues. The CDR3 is CASSTGISYNEQFF. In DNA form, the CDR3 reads TGTGCCAGCAGTACCGGGATATCCTACAATGAGCAGTTCTTC.

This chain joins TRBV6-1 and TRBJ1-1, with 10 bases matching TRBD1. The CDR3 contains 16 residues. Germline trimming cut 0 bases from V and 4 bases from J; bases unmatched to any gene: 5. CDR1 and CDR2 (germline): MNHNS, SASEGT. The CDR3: CASSEALGTGATEAFF. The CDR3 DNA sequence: TGTGCCAGCAGTGAAGCCTTAGGGACAGGGGCCACTGAAGCTTTCTTT.

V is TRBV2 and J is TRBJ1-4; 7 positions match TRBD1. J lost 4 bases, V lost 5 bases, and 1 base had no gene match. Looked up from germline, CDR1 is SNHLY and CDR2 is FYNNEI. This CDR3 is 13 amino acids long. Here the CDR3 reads CASSRDSNEKLFF. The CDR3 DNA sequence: TGTGCCAGCAGTAGGGACAGTAATGAAAAACTGTTTTTT.

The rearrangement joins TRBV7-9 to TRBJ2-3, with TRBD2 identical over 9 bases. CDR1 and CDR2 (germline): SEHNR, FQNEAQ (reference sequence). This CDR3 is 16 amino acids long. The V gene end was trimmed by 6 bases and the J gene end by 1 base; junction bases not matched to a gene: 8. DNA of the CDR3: TGTGCCAGCAGACCGACCGGGACTAGCCGCACAGATACGCAGTATTTT. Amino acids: CASRPTGTSRTDTQYF.

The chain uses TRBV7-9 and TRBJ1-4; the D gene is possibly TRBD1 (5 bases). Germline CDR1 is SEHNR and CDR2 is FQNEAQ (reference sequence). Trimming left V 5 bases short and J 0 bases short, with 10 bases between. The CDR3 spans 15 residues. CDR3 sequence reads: CASSLEGATNEKLFF. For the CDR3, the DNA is TGTGCCAGCAGCCTAGAAGGGGCAACTAATGAAAAACTGTTTTTT.

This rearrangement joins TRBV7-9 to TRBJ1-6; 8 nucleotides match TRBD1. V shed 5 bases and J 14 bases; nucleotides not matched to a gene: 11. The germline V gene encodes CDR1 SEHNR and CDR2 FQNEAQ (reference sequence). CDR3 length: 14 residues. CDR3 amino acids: CASSLENRGFTLHF. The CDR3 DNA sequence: TGTGCCAGCAGCCTGGAGAACAGGGGGTTTACCCTCCACTTT. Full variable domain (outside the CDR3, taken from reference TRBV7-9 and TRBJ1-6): DTGVSQNPRHKITKRGQNVTFRCDPISEHNRLYWYRQTLGQGPEFLTYFQNEAQLEKSRLLSDRFSAERPKGSFSTLEIQRTEQGDSAMYLCASSLENRGFTLHFGNGTRLTVT.

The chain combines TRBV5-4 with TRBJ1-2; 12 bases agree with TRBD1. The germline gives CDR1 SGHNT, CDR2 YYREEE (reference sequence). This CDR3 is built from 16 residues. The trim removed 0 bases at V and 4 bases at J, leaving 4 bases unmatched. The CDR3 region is CASSLAGDRGPYGYTF. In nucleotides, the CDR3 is TGTGCCAGCAGCTTGGCAGGGGACAGGGGGCCCTATGGCTACACCTTC.